The source of this TCR beta chain is a study of blood T cell repertoires in COVID-19. Trimming cost V 0 bases and J 0 bases, with 24 bases left between them. Per the germline V gene, CDR1 is GTSNPN and CDR2 is SVGIG (reference sequence). This CDR3 region has 20 residues. Per the study methods: Reference gene primer amplification gave nucleated cell count estimates. Assay used: immunoSEQ multiplex PCR; TCRdb lists only in-frame clones, some missing. From that table come the V and J calls and clone size; the DNA was used to work out D and trimming. The table records some 420,000 clones, around 87% of them present only once. Cohort assignment relied on participant-reported clinical history.

The sample was PBMCs or T cells enriched from blood (not recorded which). This clonotype was sampled from a man aged 30 to 39 who had recovered from COVID-19. The chain uses TRBV30 and TRBJ1-5, with D possibly being TRBD1 (5 bases). CDR3 residues: CAWSVGEGLRSSYSNQPQHF. CDR3 DNA: TGTGCCTGGAGTGTTGGGGAGGGGTTGAGATCCTCTTATAGCAATCAGCCCCAGCATTTT. Complete variable domain (other parts from reference TRBV30 and TRBJ1-5): SQTIHQWPATLVQPVGSPLSLECTVEGTSNPNLYWYRQAAGRGLQLLFYSVGIGQISSEVPQNLSASRPQDRQFILSSKKLLLSDSGFYLCAWSVGEGLRSSYSNQPQHFGDGTRLSIL.